This T cell receptor beta chain was captured by sequencing in a study of shared clonotypes between healthy human individuals. Whole-study findings and limits: Compared with memory subsets, naive subsets generally had larger estimated richness.

Germline V gene data show CDR1 as MNHEY and CDR2 as SVGAGI. The CDR3 is 12 residues long. The germline V and J ends were trimmed by 0 bases and 7 bases, with 6 bases remaining between them. The healthy adult donors were HIV-negative and reported no recent acute infections or vaccinations. A CD45RA+ naive subset and a CD45RA-negative memory subset were split from CD4+ cells. Only one count was recorded for this clone. The antigen is undetermined. The protocol was immunoSEQ multiplex PCR, while the TCRdb copy is restricted to in-frame clones and leaves out a portion. The repertoire holds around 2,000,000 clones, roughly 95% seen once, with 0.1% to 0.15% in the top ten.

Input material: naive CD4+ T cells sorted from blood. Subset: CD45RA+ positively selected. This TCR derives from a man between 18 and 35 years old in good health. V gene TRBV6-5 combines with J gene TRBJ2-5; D call uncertain. The CDR3 here is CASSYSSATQYF. The CDR3 DNA follows: TGTGCCAGCAGTTACTCGTCAGCGACCCAGTACTTC.